Sequencing of this T cell receptor beta chain was carried out in a study of blood T cell repertoires in COVID-19. Germline lookup yields CDR1 PRHDT and CDR2 FYEKMQ (reference sequence). Trimming cost V 0 bases and J 2 bases, with 5 bases left between them. The CDR3 runs to 13 residues. TCRdb's copy holds only in-frame clones and misses some; the assay was immunoSEQ multiplex PCR. The sample yields about 64,000 clones, around nine tenths seen once. Membership in each cohort depended on participant-reported clinical history. The rearrangement joins TRBV13 to TRBJ2-7; D is undetermined. Sequenced: PBMCs or T cells enriched from blood (not recorded which). The TCR sequence derives from a woman aged 40 to 50 who had recovered from COVID-19. CDR3 loop: CASSLGTAYEQYF. Written as DNA, the CDR3 is TGTGCCAGCAGCTTAGGCACAGCCTACGAGCAGTACTTC.